What follows is one TCR beta chain and its context. Its cognate antigen is unknown. The data derive from a study of T-cell reconstitution after alpha-beta-depleted transplantation in children. The germline gives CDR1 SNHLY, CDR2 FYNNEI. The CDR3 runs to 15 residues. Trimming cost V 4 bases and J 4 bases, with 17 bases left between them. As it was prepared, the TCRbeta library received unique molecular identifiers. TCRdb analysed the PCR reads with MiXCR anew, one entry per CDR3 protein. The sample records around 490,000 distinct CDR3 sequences, over 9.5% being singletons. General study findings and limits: Several hundred graft clones that had expanded were reportedly the source of alpha-beta T cells about two months after transplant. Diversity and T-cell counts at one year after transplant derived mostly from new T cells. Day-60 TCRbeta diversity that was high in some patients was derived from surviving recipient T cells and thymic progenitors.

The receptor's source is a female patient between 2 and 15 years old who had a stem cell transplant for aplastic anemia, so the T cells may come from the graft donor. Sequencing was performed on PBMCs, mostly from graft donor cells, taken 180 days after TCRalphabeta/CD19-depleted stem cell transplant. The chain uses TRBV2 and TRBJ2-7; a weak D match, TRBD1 (5 bases). In DNA, the CDR3 is TGTGCCAGCAGTGGTGGGGCAGTTATAAGATACGAGCAGTACTTC. Translating gives CASSGGAVIRYEQYF.